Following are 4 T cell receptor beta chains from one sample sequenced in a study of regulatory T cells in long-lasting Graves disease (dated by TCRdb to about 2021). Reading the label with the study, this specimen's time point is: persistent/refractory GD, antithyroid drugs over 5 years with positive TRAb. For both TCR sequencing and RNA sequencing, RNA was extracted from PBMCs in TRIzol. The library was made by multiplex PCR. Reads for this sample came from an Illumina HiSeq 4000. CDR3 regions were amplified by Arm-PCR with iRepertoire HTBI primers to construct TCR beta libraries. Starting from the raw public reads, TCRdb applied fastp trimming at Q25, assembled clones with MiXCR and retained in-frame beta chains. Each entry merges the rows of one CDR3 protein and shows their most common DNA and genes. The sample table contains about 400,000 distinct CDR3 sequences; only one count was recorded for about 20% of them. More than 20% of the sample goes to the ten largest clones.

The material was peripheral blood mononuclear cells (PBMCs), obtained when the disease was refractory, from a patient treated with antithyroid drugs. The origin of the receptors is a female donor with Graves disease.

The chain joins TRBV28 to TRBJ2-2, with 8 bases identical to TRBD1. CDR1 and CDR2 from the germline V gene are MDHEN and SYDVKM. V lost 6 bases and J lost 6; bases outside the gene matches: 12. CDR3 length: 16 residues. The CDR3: CASRPPRQGSAGELFF. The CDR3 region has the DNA TGTGCCAGCAGACCCCCGCGACAGGGGAGCGCCGGGGAGCTGTTTTTT.

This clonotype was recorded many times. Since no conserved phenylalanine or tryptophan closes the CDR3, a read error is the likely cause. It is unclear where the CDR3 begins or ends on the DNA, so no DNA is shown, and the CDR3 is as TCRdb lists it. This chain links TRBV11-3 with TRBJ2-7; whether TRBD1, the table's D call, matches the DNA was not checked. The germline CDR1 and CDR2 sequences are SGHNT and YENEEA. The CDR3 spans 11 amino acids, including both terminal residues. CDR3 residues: CASSHPAGEIS.

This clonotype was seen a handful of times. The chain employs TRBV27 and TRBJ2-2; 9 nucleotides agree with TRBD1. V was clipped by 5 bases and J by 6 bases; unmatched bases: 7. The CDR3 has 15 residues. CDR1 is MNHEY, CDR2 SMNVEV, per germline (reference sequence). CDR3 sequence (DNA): TGTGCCAGCAGTCTCCCGGGACAGGGTGCCGGGGAGCTGTTTTTT. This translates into CASSLPGQGAGELFF.

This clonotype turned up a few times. The CDR3 bases are TGCAGTGCTAGTCGACTGATGAACACTGAAGCTTTCTTT. It specifies CSASRLMNTEAFF. This rearrangement joins TRBV20-1 to TRBJ1-1; D gene unclear. V lost 3 bases, J lost 0 bases, and 8 bases lay in between. This CDR3 has 13 amino acids. Germline CDR1 DFQATT, CDR2 SNEGSKA (reference sequence).